These 30 T cell receptor beta chains came from one sample sequenced in a study of blood T cell repertoires in COVID-19. Using immunoSEQ multiplex PCR, the repertoire was profiled, and TCRdb retains in-frame clones only, with some absent. The top ten hold about 0.91% of the sample, which has 450,000 or so clones, around 90% seen once. Specimen: peripheral blood. These receptors all stem from a man younger than 30 with COVID-19, enrolled during active disease.

The rearrangement uses TRBV5-4 and TRBJ2-5; 13 bases are shared with TRBD2. Germline assignment: CDR1 SGHNT and CDR2 YYREEE (reference sequence). V was pared by 4 bases and J by 6 bases, with 6 bases of the junction left unmatched. CDR3 length: 15 residues. The CDR3 nucleotides read TGTGCCAGCAGCCCCGGGACTAGCGGGGCACAGACCCAGTACTTC. Translated, it gives CASSPGTSGAQTQYF.

The chain joins TRBV5-6 to TRBJ2-3, with D uncertain. Germline values: CDR1 SGHDT, CDR2 YYEEEE. Trimming pared 0 bases from V and 0 bases from J, leaving 5 bases between. The CDR3 extends over 14 amino acids. The CDR3 protein is CASSLDGSTDTQYF. In DNA form, the CDR3 reads TGTGCCAGCAGCTTGGACGGGAGCACAGATACGCAGTATTTT.

The chain combines TRBV3-1 (or the pseudogene TRBV3-2) with TRBJ2-5, with D maybe TRBD2 (7 bases). CDR1 and CDR2 from the germline V gene are LGHDT and YNNKEL (reference sequence). V shed 7 bases and J shed 2 bases, with 17 bases lying between them. This CDR3 has 15 amino acids. CDR3 sequence reads: CASTRGAVRQETQYF. DNA for the CDR3: TGTGCCAGCACCCGGGGGGCGGTCCGTCAAGAGACCCAGTACTTC.

The V and J genes are TRBV12-3 or TRBV12-4 and TRBJ2-5; 8 bases align to TRBD1. Trimming took 7 bases from V and 5 from J; bases not matched to a gene: 6. The CDR3 is 13 amino acids. CDR3: CASTQGAGETQYF. The DNA for the CDR3 is TGTGCCAGCACCCAGGGGGCCGGTGAGACCCAGTACTTC.

This clone appeared once. This sequence joins TRBV11-2 and TRBJ2-5; D might be TRBD2 (6 bases). CDR3 size: 15 residues. The V end was cut by 2 bases, the J end by 3 bases, with 13 bases between. Germline CDR1 and CDR2: SGHAT and FQNNGV. The CDR3 DNA follows: TGTGCCAGCAGCTTAACTCCGGTAGCGGAAGAGACCCAGTACTTC. It specifies CASSLTPVAEETQYF.

The rearrangement uses TRBV3-1 (or the pseudogene TRBV3-2) and TRBJ1-3; 7 nucleotides line up with TRBD1. The length of the CDR3 is 14 residues. Germline trimming cut 4 bases from V and 2 bases from J; bases unmatched to any gene: 2. The V gene's germline CDR1 is LGHDT and CDR2 YNNKEL (reference sequence). The CDR3 region is CASSPTGPGNTIYF. CDR3 sequence (DNA): TGTGCCAGCAGCCCGACAGGGCCTGGAAACACCATATATTTT.

This clone has a single count. J is TRBJ2-2 and V is TRBV15, with D possibly matching TRBD2 (8 bases). V gave up 4 bases and J gave up 6 bases, with 18 bases separating them. This CDR3 region has 16 residues. CDR1 is LNHNV and CDR2 is YYDKDF in the germline V gene (reference sequence). CDR3 in DNA: TGTGCCACCAGCAAACAGGGGACTAGGGTACCCGGGGAGCTGTTTTTT. Its translation is CATSKQGTRVPGELFF.

The chain carries TRBV5-1 and TRBJ2-1; TRBD1 might be the D (6 bases). Trimming pared 1 base from V and 5 bases from J, leaving 10 bases between. Germline CDR1 reads SGHRS; CDR2 reads YFSETQ. This CDR3 is built from 14 residues. CDR3 sequence (DNA): TGCGCCAGCAGCTTGCAGGACAGCCACAATGAGCAGTTCTTC. This codes for CASSLQDSHNEQFF.

The rearrangement joins TRBV5-4 to TRBJ1-1; TRBD1 matches at 10 bases. After removal of 4 bases from V and 2 bases from J, the junction contained 5 bases not matched to a gene. From germline, CDR1 is SGHNT and CDR2 YYREEE (reference sequence). This CDR3 has 15 residues. CDR3 DNA sequence: TGTGCCAGCAGCCTGACAGGGGGCGGTAACACTGAAGCTTTCTTT. The encoded protein is CASSLTGGGNTEAFF.

The V and J genes are TRBV19 and TRBJ1-2; 12 positions match TRBD1. Germline CDR1 is LNHDA and CDR2 is SQIVND (reference sequence). Germline trimming cut 8 bases from V and 8 bases from J; bases unmatched to any gene: 9. The CDR3 covers 14 residues. CDR3 coding DNA: TGTGCCAGTTCCCCGGGACAGGGGGCAAAGGGCTACACCTTC. Its translation is CASSPGQGAKGYTF.

This chain connects TRBV3-1 (or the pseudogene TRBV3-2) to TRBJ1-4; D remains unclear. Germline assignment: CDR1 LGHDT and CDR2 YNNKEL (reference sequence). The CDR3 runs 15 residues. V was clipped by 4 bases and J by 3 bases, with 12 bases between them. DNA for the CDR3: TGTGCCAGCAGCCCATACCCCGGGGCTAATGAAAAACTGTTTTTT. As protein: CASSPYPGANEKLFF.

CDR3 sequence: CASSRTSGDPRETQYF. CDR3 nucleotides: TGTGCCAGCAGCCGGACTAGCGGGGATCCAAGGGAGACCCAGTACTTC. The gene calls are TRBV5-8 and TRBJ2-5; TRBD2 aligns across 12 bases. The CDR3 extends over 16 amino acids. CDR1 is SGHTS, CDR2 YDEGEE, per germline. Trimming cost V 4 bases and J 5 bases; bases outside gene matches: 9.

The gene calls are TRBV3-1 (or the pseudogene TRBV3-2) and TRBJ1-3, with D maybe TRBD1 (5 bases). V lost 7 bases and J lost 0, with 13 bases in between. The germline gives CDR1 LGHDT, CDR2 YNNKEL (reference sequence). The CDR3 sequence is 15 residues long. The CDR3 DNA is TGTGCCAGCACCCCCAGGGACTCCTCTGGAAACACCATATATTTT. This gives the protein CASTPRDSSGNTIYF.

The J gene is TRBJ2-1, the V gene TRBV24-1, with 7 bases matching TRBD1. There are 16 residues in the CDR3. Per germline, CDR1 KGHDR and CDR2 SFDVKD. After removal of 3 bases from V and 6 bases from J, the junction contained 10 bases not matched to a gene. The CDR3 DNA sequence: TGTGCCACCAGTGATGATGACAGGGAAAGGCCCAATGAGCAGTTCTTC. Its protein product is CATSDDDRERPNEQFF.

The gene calls are TRBV11-3 and TRBJ2-5; possibly TRBD1 for D (5 bases). The CDR3 runs to 13 residues. Germline-derived CDR1 and CDR2 are SGHNT and YENEEA. V was trimmed by 5 bases and J by 5 bases, leaving 12 bases between them. The CDR3 protein is CASSPDTGETQYF. The CDR3 DNA follows: TGTGCCAGCAGCCCGGACACTGGGGAGACCCAGTACTTC.

Of note for this clone: One end of the junction does not line up with germline, which may come from a read error. V is TRBV11-3 and J is TRBJ2-2; tentative D call: TRBD1 (6 bases). CDR3 length equals 14 residues. The germline V gene has CDR1 SGHNT and CDR2 YENEEA. The CDR3 DNA is TGTGCCAGCAGGCCCCGGGACAACACCGGGGAACTGTTTTTT. Translated, it gives CASRPRDNTGELFF.

This chain uses TRBV5-4 with TRBJ2-5; a weak D match, TRBD2 (6 bases). CDR3 size: 13 residues. Per the germline V gene, CDR1 is SGHNT and CDR2 is YYREEE (reference sequence). Trimming took off 3 bases at V and 3 bases at J, with 9 bases between the two ends. The CDR3 coding sequence is TGTGCCAGCAGCTCGGGACTTAAAGAGACCCAGTACTTC. This gives the protein CASSSGLKETQYF.

The rearrangement links TRBV5-1 to TRBJ1-1, with D perhaps matching TRBD1 (5 bases). CDR1 and CDR2 (germline): SGHRS, YFSETQ. Trimming removed 0 bases at V and 6 bases at J, with 15 bases between. The CDR3 contains 15 residues. CDR3 loop: CASSLVQGGTAEAFF. In nucleotides, the CDR3 is TGCGCCAGCAGCTTGGTCCAGGGAGGGACGGCTGAAGCTTTCTTT.

The chain couples TRBV7-9 to TRBJ2-2; 7 nucleotides match TRBD2. Germline V CDR1 and CDR2: SEHNR, FQNEAQ (reference sequence). The CDR3 has 15 amino acids. J lost 6 bases, V lost 4 bases, and 8 bases had no gene match. The CDR3 is CASSSEAGVSGELFF. CDR3 DNA sequence: TGTGCCAGCAGCTCAGAGGCGGGAGTATCCGGGGAGCTGTTTTTT.

V and J are TRBV7-8 and TRBJ1-5; 7 bases match TRBD1. The V gene's germline CDR1 is SGHVS and CDR2 FQNEAQ. The CDR3 consists of 14 residues. J gave up 6 bases and V 2 bases, and 4 bases lay outside the gene matches. CDR3 region: CASSLPGTVQPQHF. The CDR3 nucleotides are TGTGCCAGCAGCTTACCGGGGACAGTTCAGCCCCAGCATTTT.

The V and J genes are TRBV2 and TRBJ2-1; 12 positions match TRBD2. With V trimmed by 5 bases and J by 6 bases, 5 bases remained unmatched. CDR1 is SNHLY, CDR2 FYNNEI, per germline. This CDR3 is 15 amino acids long. Here the CDR3 DNA reads TGTGCCAGCAGTTTACTAGCGGGAGGTTCCAATGAGCAGTTCTTC. It encodes CASSLLAGGSNEQFF.

This rearrangement joins TRBV4-1 to TRBJ1-1; D ambiguous. V gave up 4 bases and J gave up 1 base, with 16 bases separating them. This CDR3 region has 16 residues. Looked up from germline, CDR1 is MGHRA and CDR2 is YSYEKL. CDR3 region: CASSPSRGQPNTEAFF. DNA for the CDR3: TGCGCCAGCAGCCCTTCAAGAGGGCAGCCGAACACTGAAGCTTTCTTT.

The V and J genes are TRBV18 and TRBJ2-3; 7 bases are shared with TRBD2. The CDR3 runs 17 residues. Germline lookup yields CDR1 KGHSH and CDR2 LQKENI. J gave up 0 bases and V 1 base, and 7 bases lay outside the gene matches. CDR3 in DNA: TGTGCCAGCTCACCACAGCCTAGCGGTGCTAGCACAGATACGCAGTATTTT. Protein: CASSPQPSGASTDTQYF.

The genes are TRBV19 and TRBJ2-7, with D perhaps TRBD2 (5 bases). The V gene lost 5 bases and the J gene lost 6 bases, with 11 bases spanning the gap. Germline CDR1 and CDR2: LNHDA and SQIVND (reference sequence). The CDR3 totals 12 residues. The CDR3 coding sequence is TGTGCCAGTAGTCGGAGTGAGGGCGAGCAGTACTTC. It specifies CASSRSEGEQYF. The variable domain in full, completed from reference TRBV19 and TRBJ2-7, reads DGGITQSPKYLFRKEGQNVTLSCEQNLNHDAMYWYRQDPGQGLRLIYYSQIVNDFQKGDIAEGYSVSREKKESFPLTVTSAQKNPTAFYLCASSRSEGEQYFGPGTRLTVT.

The V call is TRBV5-1, the J call TRBJ2-7, with 7 positions matching TRBD1. V lost 5 bases and J lost 3; bases outside the gene matches: 5. Per the germline V gene, CDR1 is SGHRS and CDR2 is YFSETQ. The CDR3 extends over 13 amino acids. The CDR3 protein is CASSSNRGYEQYF. CDR3 DNA: TGCGCCAGCAGTTCTAACAGGGGCTACGAGCAGTACTTC. Full variable domain (outside the CDR3, taken from reference TRBV5-1 and TRBJ2-7): KAGVTQTPRYLIKTRGQQVTLSCSPISGHRSVSWYQQTPGQGLQFLFEYFSETQRNKGNFPGRFSGRQFSNSRSEMNVSTLELGDSALYLCASSSNRGYEQYFGPGTRLTVT.

The chain joins TRBV4-2 to TRBJ2-1; 14 bases map to TRBD2. The germline gives CDR1 LGHNA, CDR2 YNFKEQ. CDR3 size: 19 residues. V was pared by 1 base and J by 2 bases, with 7 bases of the junction left unmatched. For the CDR3, the DNA is TGTGCCAGCAGCCAAGGGAGACTAGCGGGAGGGCCGCCCTACAATGAGCAGTTCTTC. Residues: CASSQGRLAGGPPYNEQFF.

The chain has TRBV18 and TRBJ2-1; tentatively, D is TRBD1 (6 bases). There are 17 residues in the CDR3. Germline CDR1 and CDR2: KGHSH and LQKENI. The V and J ends lost 0 bases and 4 bases respectively, with 16 bases between them. CDR3 sequence reads: CASSPPFQRQVYNEQFF. In DNA, the CDR3 is TGTGCCAGCTCACCACCTTTTCAGAGACAGGTATACAATGAGCAGTTCTTC.

This chain links TRBV14 with TRBJ2-3; D may be TRBD1 (6 bases). The CDR3 is 16 residues long. Trimming left V 4 bases short and J 4 bases short, with 18 bases between. Germline V gene lookup returns CDR1 SGHDN and CDR2 FVKESK. CDR3 DNA sequence: TGTGCCAGCAGCCGATACACACTGGGGGCGTCAGATACGCAGTATTTT. Translation: CASSRYTLGASDTQYF.

The V gene is TRBV5-1, the J gene TRBJ1-6; 7 bases are a match to TRBD1. The CDR3 loop spans 16 amino acids. V lost 3 bases, J lost 4 bases, and 7 bases stayed unmatched. Germline assignment: CDR1 SGHRS and CDR2 YFSETQ. CDR3 coding DNA: TGCGCCAGCAGCTCGACCGGGACAGATTATAATTCACCCCTCCACTTT. Its protein product is CASSSTGTDYNSPLHF.

This clone was recorded a few times. The rearrangement joins TRBV4-2 to TRBJ1-4, with D perhaps matching TRBD1 (5 bases). This CDR3 has 12 residues. V was clipped by 3 bases and J by 14 bases, with 13 bases between them. Germline CDR1 is LGHNA and CDR2 is YNFKEQ. The CDR3 loop is CASSHEGQGLFF. In nucleotides, the CDR3 is TGTGCCAGCAGCCATGAAGGACAAGGGCTGTTTTTT.